The next 32 T cell receptor beta chains were all read from a single sample in a study of blood T cell repertoires in COVID-19. This table comes from immunoSEQ multiplex PCR, and its TCRdb copy is limited to in-frame clones, with some not included. The repertoire holds over 150,000 clones, with approximately 86% as singletons. The specimen sequenced was peripheral blood. These receptors came from a woman over 75 with active or convalescent COVID-19.

The chain employs TRBV5-1 and TRBJ2-3; TRBD2 matches at 10 bases. Trimming cost V 0 bases and J 0 bases; bases outside gene matches: 7. Looked up from germline, CDR1 is SGHRS and CDR2 is YFSETQ. The CDR3 has 18 amino acids. The CDR3 DNA reads as TGCGCCAGCAGCTTGGGATCTAGCGGGGGACCTAGCACAGATACGCAGTATTTT. Its protein is CASSLGSSGGPSTDTQYF.

The genes are TRBV5-4 and TRBJ1-1; 7 positions match TRBD1. V was pared by 0 bases and J by 1 base, with 3 bases of the junction left unmatched. Looked up from germline, CDR1 is SGHNT and CDR2 is YYREEE (reference sequence). There are 15 residues in the CDR3. CDR3 coding DNA: TGTGCCAGCAGCTTGGGACAGGGACCGAACACTGAAGCTTTCTTT. This codes for CASSLGQGPNTEAFF.

The chain combines TRBV5-1 with TRBJ1-2; D not resolved. V was trimmed by 5 bases and J by 0 bases, leaving 14 bases between them. The CDR3 is 15 amino acids. Germline CDR1 reads SGHRS; CDR2 reads YFSETQ. The CDR3, as DNA: TGCGCCAGCAGTCCGGGGTTGGGGACTAACTATGGCTACACCTTC. Protein: CASSPGLGTNYGYTF.

V gene TRBV7-2 combines with J gene TRBJ1-5, with D perhaps matching TRBD1 (6 bases). CDR3 length: 17 amino acids. Trimming took 5 bases from V and 0 from J, leaving 17 bases between them. Germline CDR1 and CDR2: SGHTA and FQGNSA. CDR3 in amino acids: CASSETGTPYSNQPQHF. As DNA, the CDR3 is TGTGCCAGCAGCGAAACCGGGACACCTTATAGCAATCAGCCCCAGCATTTT.

This chain links TRBV12-5 with TRBJ1-1, with 11 bases fitting TRBD1. The CDR3 consists of 19 residues. Germline V CDR1 and CDR2: LGHNT, FRNRAP. J gave up 6 bases and V 0 bases, and 15 bases lay outside the gene matches. CDR3 protein: CASGLVLGQGAVRDAEAFF. For the CDR3, the DNA is TGTGCTAGTGGTTTGGTTTTAGGACAGGGGGCGGTAAGGGACGCTGAAGCTTTCTTT.

The chain has TRBV7-6 and TRBJ2-7; no clear D gene. Trimming removed 5 bases at V and 0 bases at J, with 11 bases between. The CDR3 runs 14 residues. CDR1 is SGHVS, CDR2 FNYEAQ, per germline. CDR3 residues: CASSLRPSSYEQYF. In nucleotides, the CDR3 is TGTGCCAGCAGCCTACGCCCTAGCTCCTACGAGCAGTACTTC.

The chain has TRBV5-8 and TRBJ2-5; TRBD2 might be the D (6 bases). The germline gives CDR1 SGHTS, CDR2 YDEGEE. The CDR3 sequence is 16 residues long. The V gene lost 3 bases and the J gene lost 8 bases, with 23 bases spanning the gap. CDR3 in amino acids: CASSSFLDYLASTQYF. Here the CDR3 DNA reads TGTGCCAGCAGCTCATTCTTGGACTACCTCGCCAGCACCCAGTACTTC.

This rearrangement joins TRBV11-3 to TRBJ2-1, with 8 bases that match TRBD2. Unmatched junction bases numbered 18, after V lost 1 base and J lost 4 bases. The CDR3 runs 20 residues. The germline V gene has CDR1 SGHNT and CDR2 YENEEA. The DNA for the CDR3 is TGTGCCAGCAGCTTAGCCCCCCGGCTTAGCGGGATCTACGGTTACAATGAGCAGTTCTTC. Translating it yields CASSLAPRLSGIYGYNEQFF.

The chain is built from TRBV5-5 and TRBJ1-1; D is unresolved. This CDR3 comprises 14 residues. Germline assignment: CDR1 SGHKS and CDR2 YYEKEE (reference sequence). V lost 4 bases, J lost 1 base, and 11 bases lay in between. Written as DNA, the CDR3 is TGTGCCAGCAGCCTAAAGAGTTCGAACACTGAAGCTTTCTTT. As protein: CASSLKSSNTEAFF.

This chain connects TRBV9 to TRBJ2-3, with unresolved D. The CDR3 loop spans 10 amino acids. Germline lookup yields CDR1 SGDLS and CDR2 YYNGEE. The V end lost 6 bases, the J end lost 6 bases, and 5 bases lay between the germline ends. The CDR3 sequence is CASNGDTQYF. CDR3 in DNA: TGTGCCAGCAACGGGGATACGCAGTATTTT.

The chain combines TRBV10-2 with TRBJ1-1; TRBD1 aligns across 9 bases. CDR1 WSHSY and CDR2 SAAADI come from the germline V gene. V trimming: 4 bases; J trimming: 3 bases; junction bases outside the gene matches: 3. This CDR3 has 14 residues. CDR3 loop: CASSGQGVDTEAFF. The CDR3 nucleotides are TGCGCCAGCAGTGGACAGGGGGTTGACACTGAAGCTTTCTTT.

The chain is built from TRBV6-5 and TRBJ1-5; D is unresolved. V was shortened by 4 bases and J by 4 bases, with 8 bases between the two germline ends. Germline CDR1 reads MNHEY; CDR2 reads SVGAGI. The CDR3 spans 13 residues. The CDR3 DNA reads TGTGCCAGCAGTTCCAGGAGGAATCAGCCCCAGCATTTT. Translation: CASSSRRNQPQHF.

The chain has TRBV6-1 and TRBJ2-1; 7 positions match TRBD1. The trim removed 0 bases at V and 4 bases at J, leaving 3 bases unmatched. This CDR3 is 15 amino acids long. Germline CDR1 MNHNS, CDR2 SASEGT. CDR3 in amino acids: CASSEALQGYNEQFF. The CDR3 DNA is TGTGCCAGCAGTGAAGCGCTACAGGGGTACAATGAGCAGTTCTTC.

This rearrangement joins TRBV5-3 to TRBJ1-2, with 9 bases matching TRBD1. TRBV5-3 is recorded as an ORF, its role being uncertain. This CDR3 has 13 amino acids. J lost 5 bases, V lost 3 bases, and 2 bases had no gene match. The CDR3 nucleotides read TGTGCCAGAAGCTCCGGGACAGGGTATGGCTACACCTTC. Its protein product is CARSSGTGYGYTF.

V usage is TRBV15 and J usage is TRBJ2-3, with D tentatively TRBD1 (6 bases). Germline-derived CDR1 and CDR2 are LNHNV and YYDKDF (reference sequence). V gave up 4 bases and J gave up 0 bases, with 14 bases separating them. CDR3 length: 16 amino acids. CDR3 region: CATSTQGFSSTDTQYF. Here the CDR3 DNA reads TGTGCCACCAGCACACAGGGATTCTCTAGCACAGATACGCAGTATTTT.

The rearrangement uses TRBV3-1 (or the pseudogene TRBV3-2) and TRBJ2-1; 12 bases agree with TRBD2. CDR1 and CDR2 (germline): LGHDT, YNNKEL (reference sequence). With V trimmed by 0 bases and J by 5 bases, 8 bases remained unmatched. The CDR3 consists of 18 residues. This CDR3 reads CASSQEGGGLAGHNEQFF. In nucleotides, the CDR3 is TGTGCCAGCAGCCAAGAGGGGGGGGGACTAGCGGGTCACAATGAGCAGTTCTTC.

As to this clone: Distinct nucleotide sequences in the sample also encode this CDR3. This sequence joins TRBV20-1 and TRBJ2-5; D not resolved. V shed 3 bases and J shed 1 base, with 6 bases lying between them. Per germline, CDR1 DFQATT and CDR2 SNEGSKA (reference sequence). The CDR3 contains 12 residues. CDR3 sequence (DNA): TGCAGTGCTAGTCCGGGCCAAGAGACCCAGTACTTC. Translating it yields CSASPGQETQYF.

In its sample, this clone was seen a few times. The rearrangement links TRBV29-1 to TRBJ1-2, with D unresolved. Trimming removed 7 bases at V and 4 bases at J, with 16 bases between. The germline gives CDR1 SQVTM, CDR2 ANQGSEA. The CDR3 covers 13 residues. CDR3 in amino acids: CSATAGNTYGYTF. CDR3 bases: TGCAGCGCCACTGCCGGGAACACCTATGGCTACACCTTC. The variable domain in full, completed from reference TRBV29-1 and TRBJ1-2, reads SAVISQKPSRDICQRGTSLTIQCQVDSQVTMMFWYRQQPGQSLTLIATANQGSEATYESGFVIDKFPISRPNLTFSTLTVSNMSPEDSSIYLCSATAGNTYGYTFGSGTRLTVV.

V gene TRBV19 combines with J gene TRBJ1-3; no reliable D call. There are 15 residues in the CDR3. V lost 2 bases and J 0 bases, leaving 8 bases between the germline ends. Germline CDR1 is LNHDA and CDR2 is SQIVND (reference sequence). DNA of the CDR3: TGTGCCAGTAGTATAACCTGGGCCTCTGGAAACACCATATATTTT. Translation: CASSITWASGNTIYF.

Here the CDR3 reads CASSLEASGPAGELFF. In DNA form, the CDR3 reads TGCGCCAGCAGCTTGGAGGCCAGCGGGCCAGCCGGGGAGCTGTTTTTT. The chain links TRBV5-1 to TRBJ2-2, with D possibly TRBD2 on 6 matching bases. CDR3 length: 16 residues. The germline V gene has CDR1 SGHRS and CDR2 YFSETQ. Trimming took 0 bases from V and 6 from J, leaving 15 bases between them.

The chain uses TRBV9 and TRBJ2-2; TRBD2 might be the D (5 bases). Germline CDR1 is SGDLS and CDR2 is YYNGEE. The CDR3 has 16 amino acids. Trimming took off 3 bases at V and 0 bases at J, with 12 bases between the two ends. DNA of the CDR3: TGTGCCAGCAGCGGAGGGCCAGGACCGAACACCGGGGAGCTGTTTTTT. The encoded protein is CASSGGPGPNTGELFF.

The V gene is TRBV27, the J gene TRBJ2-1; possibly TRBD1 for D (6 bases). Trimming stripped 2 bases from V and 5 bases from J, with 16 bases between. The germline V gene encodes CDR1 MNHEY and CDR2 SMNVEV (reference sequence). This CDR3 has 16 residues. As DNA, the CDR3 is TGTGCCAGCAGTTTAAAACAGGGAGTCTTTAACAATGAGCAGTTCTTC. The encoded protein is CASSLKQGVFNNEQFF.

This clone was seen once. The chain joins TRBV19 to TRBJ2-1, with TRBD1 matching 10 bases. The CDR3 is made up of 13 amino acids. CDR1 LNHDA and CDR2 SQIVND come from the germline V gene (reference sequence). V shed 4 bases, J shed 9 bases, and the junction held 3 bases outside the gene matches. CDR3 residues: CASSRTGGSEQFF. The CDR3 bases are TGTGCCAGTAGTAGGACAGGGGGGAGTGAGCAGTTCTTC.

This chain links TRBV7-9 with TRBJ1-2, with D perhaps matching TRBD1 (5 bases). CDR3 length: 14 amino acids. Germline V gene sequence: CDR1 SEHNR, CDR2 FQNEAQ (reference sequence). Deletions cut 7 bases from V and 4 bases from J, with 16 bases between. This chain's CDR3 is CASTTGEGPYGYTF. The CDR3 DNA reads as TGTGCCAGCACCACAGGCGAGGGCCCCTATGGCTACACCTTC.

This chain links TRBV19 with TRBJ2-1; 9 nucleotides line up with TRBD1. This CDR3 is 17 amino acids long. The J segment lost 4 bases and the V segment lost 5 bases, leaving 12 bases of the junction unmatched. CDR1 and CDR2 from the germline V gene are LNHDA and SQIVND (reference sequence). The CDR3 DNA is TGTGCCAGTAGTCCGAATCCGGGACAGGGTCATTACAATGAGCAGTTCTTC. Protein: CASSPNPGQGHYNEQFF.

For this clone: Other nucleotide sequences from this sample produce the same CDR3. This sequence joins TRBV28 and TRBJ1-1, with 8 bases matching TRBD1. The junction had 7 bases not matched to a gene; V was cut back by 5 bases and J by 5 bases. Germline CDR1 is MDHEN and CDR2 is SYDVKM. The CDR3 consists of 14 residues. The CDR3 region is CASSPQGGWTEAFF. Written as DNA, the CDR3 is TGTGCCAGCAGTCCACAGGGGGGTTGGACTGAAGCTTTCTTT.

V is TRBV5-1 and J is TRBJ1-1, with D perhaps TRBD1 (5 bases). The CDR3 has 16 residues. Germline V lookup: CDR1 SGHRS, CDR2 YFSETQ. V dropped 3 bases and J dropped 2 bases, with 17 bases sitting between them. The CDR3: CASSYPQPGDNTEAFF. In DNA form, the CDR3 reads TGCGCCAGCAGCTACCCGCAACCGGGGGACAACACTGAAGCTTTCTTT.

The chain is built from TRBV24-1 and TRBJ2-2, with D uncertain. V dropped 3 bases and J dropped 4 bases, with 2 bases sitting between them. The CDR3 has 12 residues. CDR1 is KGHDR and CDR2 is SFDVKD in the germline V gene. This CDR3 is CATSDRTGELFF. For the CDR3, the DNA is TGTGCCACCAGTGATCGCACCGGGGAGCTGTTTTTT.

Details on this clone: The sample has other DNA sequences that encode this CDR3 too. The chain combines TRBV6-1 with TRBJ1-2; D is uncertain. The germline V and J ends were trimmed by 0 bases and 2 bases, with 7 bases remaining between them. Germline CDR1 is MNHNS and CDR2 is SASEGT. This CDR3 is 14 amino acids long. CDR3 sequence (DNA): TGTGCCAGCAGTGAAGCCCCGGGGAACTATGGCTACACCTTC. Translated: CASSEAPGNYGYTF.

This chain links TRBV2 with TRBJ2-1; 8 bases are shared with TRBD2. Germline V gene lookup returns CDR1 SNHLY and CDR2 FYNNEI. The J segment lost 7 bases and the V segment lost 6 bases, leaving 14 bases of the junction unmatched. CDR3 length: 16 amino acids. CDR3 DNA sequence: TGTGCCAGCAGGCCCAGGGGTAGCGGGACAAGGAATGAGCAGTTCTTC. It encodes CASRPRGSGTRNEQFF.

The genes are TRBV7-9 and TRBJ2-1; TRBD2 matches at 7 bases. Germline trimming cut 5 bases from V and 4 bases from J; bases unmatched to any gene: 5. This CDR3 comprises 14 residues. Germline V CDR1 and CDR2: SEHNR, FQNEAQ (reference sequence). The CDR3 sequence: CASSPGSGYNEQFF. CDR3 DNA sequence: TGTGCCAGCAGCCCGGGTAGCGGGTACAATGAGCAGTTCTTC.

The chain couples TRBV12-5 to TRBJ2-3, with D possibly being TRBD2 (5 bases). The ends were cut back, 5 bases at V and 3 bases at J, with 9 bases in the middle. Germline V gives CDR1 LGHNT, CDR2 FRNRAP. The CDR3 loop spans 13 amino acids. CDR3: CASGEGSTDTQYF. For the CDR3, the DNA is TGTGCTAGTGGTGAAGGGAGTACAGATACGCAGTATTTT.